This passage covers 21 T cell receptor beta chains from one sample sequenced in a study of blood T cell repertoires in COVID-19. Profiled with immunoSEQ multiplex PCR; TCRdb holds only in-frame clones, not every one. The table shows about 490,000 clones, with 80% to 90% occurring only once. The sequencing sample was made of peripheral blood. The receptors here all came from a human donor in a cohort sampled during active COVID-19.

The V call is TRBV3-1 (or the pseudogene TRBV3-2), the J call TRBJ2-3, with 9 bases lining up with TRBD1. Germline CDR1 and CDR2: LGHDT and YNNKEL (reference sequence). V trimming: 6 bases; J trimming: 2 bases; junction bases outside the gene matches: 12. This CDR3 comprises 17 residues. The CDR3 nucleotides read TGTGCCAGCAGGGACTCCGGGACAGGGAGGAACACAGATACGCAGTATTTT. Translating it yields CASRDSGTGRNTDTQYF.

A single count supports this clone. V and J are TRBV19 and TRBJ2-1, with D uncertain. Deletions cut 7 bases from V and 4 bases from J, with 17 bases between. Germline V lookup: CDR1 LNHDA, CDR2 SQIVND (reference sequence). This CDR3 is built from 15 residues. The DNA for the CDR3 is TGTGCCAGTACCTCTAGAGGAGTAGGTTACAATGAGCAGTTCTTC. Translating gives CASTSRGVGYNEQFF.

This chain joins TRBV19 and TRBJ2-7; 7 positions agree with TRBD1. The junction had 4 bases not matched to a gene; V was cut back by 5 bases and J by 0 bases. Germline V gives CDR1 LNHDA, CDR2 SQIVND (reference sequence). The CDR3 extends over 14 amino acids. The CDR3 is CASSPQGYSYEQYF. In DNA form, the CDR3 reads TGTGCCAGTAGTCCACAGGGGTACTCCTACGAGCAGTACTTC.

The J gene is TRBJ2-1, the V gene TRBV14; 12 nucleotides match TRBD1. Trimming at V came to 4 bases and at J to 7 bases, leaving 8 bases not matched to a gene. The germline gives CDR1 SGHDN, CDR2 FVKESK. This CDR3 has 16 amino acids. The CDR3 sequence is CASSPQPGQGANEQFF. The CDR3 region has the DNA TGTGCCAGCAGCCCGCAACCGGGACAGGGGGCGAATGAGCAGTTCTTC.

The J gene is TRBJ2-7, the V gene TRBV28; D may be TRBD1 (6 bases). Germline assignment: CDR1 MDHEN and CDR2 SYDVKM. The CDR3 spans 13 residues. V dropped 4 bases and J dropped 6 bases, with 13 bases sitting between them. CDR3 nucleotide sequence: TGTGCCAGCAGTTACAACGGACAGCCCGAGCAGTACTTC. Translated, it gives CASSYNGQPEQYF.

CDR3 bases: TGTGCCAGCAGCTTAAGTTTTGCGGGAGCTCTAGAGACCCAGTACTTC. It translates to CASSLSFAGALETQYF. V usage is TRBV7-2 and J usage is TRBJ2-5; TRBD2 aligns across 7 bases. J lost 4 bases, V lost 2 bases, and 10 bases had no gene match. Germline CDR1 reads SGHTA; CDR2 reads FQGNSA. The CDR3 loop spans 16 amino acids.

V usage is TRBV24-1 and J usage is TRBJ1-5, with 9 bases matching TRBD1. Germline values: CDR1 KGHDR, CDR2 SFDVKD. V shed 5 bases and J 0 bases; nucleotides not matched to a gene: 13. The CDR3 has 19 amino acids. CDR3 protein: CATSGPGQGQSISNQPQHF. The CDR3 region has the DNA TGTGCCACCAGTGGACCGGGACAGGGACAATCCATTAGCAATCAGCCCCAGCATTTT.

This chain joins TRBV19 and TRBJ2-5; possible D gene TRBD1, 5 bases. The V gene lost 6 bases and the J gene lost 3 bases, with 14 bases spanning the gap. Germline lookup yields CDR1 LNHDA and CDR2 SQIVND (reference sequence). The CDR3 spans 14 residues. The CDR3 DNA reads TGTGCCAGTAGCCCGAACCAGGGAAAAGAGACCCAGTACTTC. Amino acids: CASSPNQGKETQYF.

On this clone: This sample includes further DNA sequences coding for the same CDR3. This chain links TRBV3-1 (or the pseudogene TRBV3-2) with TRBJ1-1; unclear D gene. Trimming stripped 1 base from V and 7 bases from J, with 7 bases between. This CDR3 is built from 12 residues. Germline V gives CDR1 LGHDT, CDR2 YNNKEL (reference sequence). CDR3 nucleotide sequence: TGTGCCAGCAGCCAAGGCGACTATGAAGCTTTCTTT. This codes for CASSQGDYEAFF.

The gene calls are TRBV24-1 and TRBJ2-7; D may be TRBD2 (5 bases). Germline CDR1 and CDR2: KGHDR and SFDVKD. CDR3 size: 11 residues. Trimming took 9 bases from V and 4 from J, leaving 9 bases between them. This CDR3 reads CATAEGYEQYF. In DNA, the CDR3 is TGTGCCACCGCCGAGGGTTACGAGCAGTACTTC.

Comment on this clone: Other DNA sequences in this specimen translate into the identical CDR3. The chain links TRBV5-6 to TRBJ2-7; 7 bases fit TRBD1. Germline V gene data show CDR1 as SGHDT and CDR2 as YYEEEE. The CDR3 loop spans 12 amino acids. Trimming took 2 bases from V and 4 from J; bases not matched to a gene: 0. CDR3 nucleotides: TGTGCCAGCAGCTTACAGGGGTACGAGCAGTACTTC. Its protein product is CASSLQGYEQYF. Together with reference TRBV5-6 and TRBJ2-7, the CDR3 gives the full variable domain: DAGVTQSPTHLIKTRGQQVTLRCSPKSGHDTVSWYQQALGQGPQFIFQYYEEEERQRGNFPDRFSGHQFPNYSSELNVNALLLGDSALYLCASSLQGYEQYFGPGTRLTVT.

CDR3 region: CATGSGTLTDTQYF. The CDR3 DNA reads as TGTGCCACCGGTAGCGGAACTCTCACAGATACGCAGTATTTT. The genes are TRBV28 and TRBJ2-3; D perhaps matches TRBD2 (6 bases). The germline CDR1 and CDR2 sequences are MDHEN and SYDVKM. Trimming cost V 10 bases and J 2 bases, with 16 bases left between them. The CDR3 has 14 amino acids.

The chain has TRBV19 and TRBJ2-5, with D perhaps matching TRBD1 (5 bases). This CDR3 is 14 amino acids long. Germline loops: CDR1 LNHDA, CDR2 SQIVND (reference sequence). The germline V and J ends were trimmed by 1 base and 1 base, with 7 bases remaining between them. CDR3 in amino acids: CASSIGDSQETQYF. DNA for the CDR3: TGTGCCAGTAGTATAGGAGACAGCCAAGAGACCCAGTACTTC.

This chain uses TRBV3-1 (or the pseudogene TRBV3-2) with TRBJ2-7; the D is unclear. Looked up from germline, CDR1 is LGHDT and CDR2 is YNNKEL (reference sequence). This CDR3 is 13 amino acids long. The V and J ends lost 1 base and 5 bases respectively, with 9 bases between them. The CDR3 DNA reads as TGTGCCAGCAGCCAAGTTCCTACCAACGAGCAGTACTTC. Translation: CASSQVPTNEQYF.

This clone was found once. This sequence joins TRBV10-3 and TRBJ2-2; TRBD2 aligns across 15 bases. This CDR3 contains 15 residues. V was pared by 4 bases and J by 7 bases, with 1 base of the junction left unmatched. Per the germline V gene, CDR1 is ENHRY and CDR2 is SYGVKD. DNA for the CDR3: TGTGCCATCAGTGGGACTAGCGGGAGGGACGGGGAGCTGTTTTTT. Protein: CAISGTSGRDGELFF.

The chain has TRBV28 and TRBJ2-4; D gene ambiguous. CDR1 MDHEN and CDR2 SYDVKM come from the germline V gene. CDR3 size: 14 residues. Trimming stripped 3 bases from V and 4 bases from J, with 10 bases between. The CDR3 coding sequence is TGTGCCAGCAGTTTTCACTCCGGGAAAAACATTCAGTACTTC. Its translation is CASSFHSGKNIQYF.

This sequence joins TRBV28 and TRBJ1-5; D is undetermined. Looked up from germline, CDR1 is MDHEN and CDR2 is SYDVKM. The CDR3 has 11 residues. V was pared by 5 bases and J by 5 bases, with 4 bases between. DNA for the CDR3: TGTGCCAGCAGTACGGATCAGCCCCAGCATTTT. Residues: CASSTDQPQHF. The whole variable domain, filled in from reference TRBV28 and TRBJ1-5, reads DVKVTQSSRYLVKRTGEKVFLECVQDMDHENMFWYRQDPGLGLRLIYFSYDVKMKEKGDIPEGYSVSREKKERFSLILESASTNQTSMYLCASSTDQPQHFGDGTRLSIL.

Regarding this clone: Mismatch with germline at one junction end may stem from a read error. This chain links TRBV7-3 with TRBJ1-4; no firm D call. This CDR3 is built from 16 residues. The germline CDR1 and CDR2 sequences are SGHTA and FQGTGA. In DNA, the CDR3 is TGTGCCAGCAGCATAACACAGCTATTTACAGATGAAAAACTGTTTTTT. Protein sequence: CASSITQLFTDEKLFF. The full variable domain, rest sourced from reference TRBV7-3 and TRBJ1-4, is GAGVSQTPSNKVTEKGKYVELRCDPISGHTALYWYRQSLGQGPEFLIYFQGTGAADDSGLPNDRFFAVRPEGSVSTLKIQRTERGDSAVYLCASSITQLFTDEKLFFGSGTQLSVL.

This chain joins TRBV5-4 and TRBJ2-5, with TRBD1 matching over 8 bases. The V segment lost 6 bases and the J segment 5 bases; nucleotides outside the gene matches: 12. The CDR3 sequence is 15 residues long. Germline values: CDR1 SGHNT, CDR2 YYREEE (reference sequence). This CDR3 is CASTRGPGGEETQYF. The CDR3 coding sequence is TGTGCCAGCACCAGAGGCCCAGGGGGCGAGGAGACCCAGTACTTC.

In its sample, this clone was seen once. The chain employs TRBV12-3 or TRBV12-4 and TRBJ1-4; D remains unclear. V lost 5 bases and J lost 8, with 9 bases in between. This CDR3 comprises 12 residues. CDR3 DNA sequence: TGTGCCAGCAGTCGCCGGGGAGAAAAACTGTTTTTT. This sequence encodes CASSRRGEKLFF.

The chain recombines TRBV24-1 with TRBJ2-3, with D possibly being TRBD1 (6 bases). Germline V CDR1 and CDR2: KGHDR, SFDVKD. Trimming removed 4 bases from V and 1 base from J, with 14 bases in between. The CDR3 sequence is 16 residues long. The CDR3 spells CATSDPGRGGTDTQYF. The DNA of the CDR3 is TGTGCCACCAGTGACCCCGGCAGGGGCGGCACAGATACGCAGTATTTT.